Shown below are 7 T cell receptor beta chains from a single sample sequenced in a study of OX40 agonist ivuxolimab in advanced cancers. Using immunoSEQ multiplex PCR, the repertoire was profiled, and TCRdb retains in-frame clones only, with some absent. Seen here are about 64,000 clones, roughly nine tenths observed once, and the top ten hold roughly an eighth. The specimen was CD4+ or CD8+ T cells sorted from blood, collected in a trial of the OX40 agonist ivuxolimab. The receptor source for this set is an adult with an advanced solid tumor such as melanoma, head and neck, liver or kidney cancer.

This chain links TRBV7-8 with TRBJ2-5; 12 bases map to TRBD2. The germline CDR1 and CDR2 sequences are SGHVS and FQNEAQ. The length of the CDR3 is 16 residues. After removal of 2 bases from V and 5 bases from J, the junction contained 6 bases not matched to a gene. CDR3 protein: CASSLSSSGGVETQYF. The CDR3 bases are TGTGCCAGCAGCTTAAGTTCTAGCGGGGGGGTGGAGACCCAGTACTTC.

The CDR3 spells CASSRVGNEAFF. CDR3 in DNA: TGTGCCAGCAGCCGAGTGGGGAATGAAGCTTTCTTT. The chain recombines TRBV7-9 with TRBJ1-1; D gene unclear. This CDR3 has 12 residues. Trimming stripped 5 bases from V and 7 bases from J, with 11 bases between. Germline lookup yields CDR1 SEHNR and CDR2 FQNEAQ (reference sequence).

Of note for this clone: The sample holds other DNA sequences that translate to the same CDR3. The chain joins TRBV27 to TRBJ2-2, with D possibly matching TRBD2 (6 bases). CDR1 is MNHEY and CDR2 is SMNVEV in the germline V gene (reference sequence). The CDR3 consists of 12 residues. The V end was cut by 2 bases, the J end by 8 bases, with 6 bases between. In DNA form, the CDR3 reads TGTGCCAGCAGTTTAGCGGGAGGGGAGCTGTTTTTT. This sequence encodes CASSLAGGELFF.

The chain employs TRBV11-2 and TRBJ1-2; 9 bases are shared with TRBD1. The trim removed 1 base at V and 1 base at J, leaving 7 bases unmatched. Germline V lookup: CDR1 SGHAT, CDR2 FQNNGV. CDR3 length equals 17 residues. The CDR3 region is CASSLAGGQGINYGYTF. The CDR3 bases are TGTGCCAGCAGCTTAGCAGGGGGACAGGGCATTAACTATGGCTACACCTTC.

This clone was seen only a few times. The gene calls are TRBV20-1 and TRBJ1-5, with unresolved D. The CDR3 is made up of 11 amino acids. V was shortened by 3 bases and J by 9 bases, with 9 bases between the two germline ends. The germline gives CDR1 DFQATT, CDR2 SNEGSKA (reference sequence). This chain's CDR3 is CSASKGGPQHF. Written as DNA, the CDR3 is TGCAGTGCTAGTAAGGGAGGGCCCCAGCATTTT.

In the case of this clone: Different DNA sequences within this sample yield the same CDR3. The rearrangement uses TRBV19 and TRBJ2-7, with 10 nucleotides matching TRBD1. Germline V gives CDR1 LNHDA, CDR2 SQIVND (reference sequence). J lost 5 bases, V lost 5 bases, and 9 bases had no gene match. This CDR3 is built from 15 residues. CDR3 in DNA: TGTGCCAGTAGTCCCCGGGACAGGGGCTTCAACGAGCAGTACTTC. As protein: CASSPRDRGFNEQYF.

The chain carries TRBV5-6 and TRBJ2-5; no clear D gene. With the DNA end fitting TRBJ2-7 better, the J assignment may be wrong. The CDR3 consists of 14 residues. Germline lookup yields CDR1 SGHDT and CDR2 YYEEEE. The CDR3 loop is CASSLAYYSYEQYF. DNA of the CDR3: TGTGCCAGCAGCTTGGCCTACTACTCCTACGAGCAGTACTTC.